Listed here are 14 T cell receptor beta chains from one sample, sequenced in a study of T cell repertoires in cytomegalovirus infection. TCRdb passed the reads through MiXCR, listing each CDR3 protein once. In the table there are approximately 71,000 distinct CDR3 sequences, 3% to 4.5% of which are singletons. Sequencing was performed on PBMCs. The receptors stem from a human donor in good health (CMV status not recorded). Some clones in this sample may be carry-over from other donors' samples.

There are many counts of this clonotype. This chain uses TRBV6-1 with TRBJ1-2; the match to TRBD1 covers 7 bases. Trimming cost V 5 bases and J 5 bases; bases outside gene matches: 5. The CDR3 contains 13 residues. The germline V gene encodes CDR1 MNHNS and CDR2 SASEGT. The CDR3 spells CASSLDREYGYTF. CDR3 coding DNA: TGTGCCAGCAGTCTAGACAGGGAGTATGGCTACACCTTC.

The rearrangement joins TRBV3-1 to TRBJ2-4; D not certain. There are 16 residues in the CDR3. The V gene's germline CDR1 is LGHDT and CDR2 YNNKEL (reference sequence). The V end was cut by 6 bases, the J end by 3 bases, with 18 bases between. CDR3 in DNA: TGTGCCAGCAGTCGTTACGGATCTGAGGACAAAAACATTCAGTACTTC. This gives the protein CASSRYGSEDKNIQYF.

This clonotype was seen many times. V usage is TRBV7-2 and J usage is TRBJ2-3; D unclear. Germline CDR1 reads SGHTA; CDR2 reads FQGNSA. The CDR3 is made up of 14 amino acids. V was clipped by 4 bases and J by 4 bases, with 12 bases between them. The CDR3 nucleotides read TGTGCCAGCAGCTCCAACCCGTGGTCAGATACGCAGTATTTT. This gives the protein CASSSNPWSDTQYF.

This clonotype was observed at least ten times. The chain carries TRBV7-2 and TRBJ2-3, with D hard to call. The V gene's germline CDR1 is SGHTA and CDR2 FQGNSA. CDR3 length equals 14 residues. Trimming removed 1 base at V and 6 bases at J, with 11 bases between. CDR3 sequence reads: CASSLDWVADTQYF. The CDR3 region has the DNA TGTGCCAGCAGCTTAGATTGGGTTGCGGATACGCAGTATTTT.

In its sample, this clonotype was seen many times. The rearrangement joins TRBV19 to TRBJ2-5; D possibly uses TRBD1 or TRBD2 (5 bases each). This CDR3 is 13 amino acids long. V shed 6 bases and J shed 0 bases, with 8 bases lying between them. CDR1 is LNHDA and CDR2 is SQIVND in the germline V gene (reference sequence). The CDR3 loop is CASSGTNQETQYF. The CDR3 coding sequence is TGTGCCAGTAGCGGGACCAACCAAGAGACCCAGTACTTC.

This clonotype was observed at least ten times. The J gene is TRBJ2-7, the V gene TRBV2, with 7 bases identical to TRBD1. Germline V gene lookup returns CDR1 SNHLY and CDR2 FYNNEI. CDR3 size: 14 residues. The ends lost 2 bases at V and 5 bases at J; junction bases unmatched: 6. CDR3 region: CASSEKQGRDEQYF. The CDR3, as DNA: TGTGCCAGCAGTGAAAAACAGGGGCGGGACGAGCAGTACTTC.

In its sample, this clonotype was seen many times. The V gene is TRBV7-2, the J gene TRBJ2-2; perhaps TRBD2 as D (5 bases). Trimming took off 2 bases at V and 6 bases at J, with 13 bases between the two ends. Germline CDR1 SGHTA, CDR2 FQGNSA. The CDR3 spans 15 residues. The CDR3 DNA reads TGTGCCAGCAGCTTAACGAGCGTGGGAGCCGGGGAGCTGTTTTTT. Its translation: CASSLTSVGAGELFF.

Ten or more counts support this clonotype. The gene calls are TRBV7-6 and TRBJ1-1; 10 nucleotides match TRBD1. In germline, CDR1 is SGHVS, CDR2 FNYEAQ. CDR3 length equals 14 residues. Trimming took 1 base from V and 9 from J; bases not matched to a gene: 5. CDR3 sequence reads: CASSLVQGQGKAFF. For the CDR3, the DNA is TGTGCCAGCAGCTTAGTGCAGGGACAGGGGAAAGCTTTCTTT.

This clonotype occurred many times. The chain couples TRBV7-6 to TRBJ1-3; 7 bases line up with TRBD1. V was clipped by 5 bases and J by 0 bases; unmatched bases: 4. Germline CDR1 is SGHVS and CDR2 is FNYEAQ. The CDR3 is made up of 15 amino acids. For the CDR3, the DNA is TGTGCCAGCAGCCCGGGACAGCTCTCTGGAAACACCATATATTTT. It specifies CASSPGQLSGNTIYF. Combining the CDR3 with reference TRBV7-6 and TRBJ1-3 gives the whole variable domain GAGVSQSPRYKVTKRGQDVALRCDPISGHVSLYWYRQALGQGPEFLTYFNYEAQQDKSGLPNDRFSAERPEGSISTLTIQRTEQRDSAMYRCASSPGQLSGNTIYFGEGSWLTVV.

In its sample, this clonotype was seen many times. This chain joins TRBV7-4 and TRBJ1-5, with TRBD1 matching over 7 bases. Trimming cost V 3 bases and J 6 bases; bases outside gene matches: 14. The CDR3 loop spans 17 amino acids. Germline V gene sequence: CDR1 SGHVT, CDR2 SQSDAQ. CDR3 sequence reads: CASSLRRGQERGQPQHF. DNA for the CDR3: TGTGCCAGCAGCTTGCGACGCGGACAGGAGAGGGGTCAGCCCCAGCATTTT.

The rearrangement uses TRBV7-2 and TRBJ2-5; the D gene is possibly TRBD2 (5 bases). The CDR3 has 14 amino acids. Trimming left V 3 bases short and J 5 bases short, with 13 bases between. Germline V gene data show CDR1 as SGHTA and CDR2 as FQGNSA. CDR3 region: CASSLSGRKETQYF. The DNA for the CDR3 is TGTGCCAGCAGCTTGAGCGGACGCAAGGAGACCCAGTACTTC.

Ten or more counts support this clonotype. The gene calls are TRBV10-3 and TRBJ1-1, with TRBD1 identical over 9 bases. After removal of 6 bases from V and 5 bases from J, the junction contained 10 bases not matched to a gene. Germline V gene sequence: CDR1 ENHRY, CDR2 SYGVKD. The CDR3 runs 15 residues. Here the CDR3 DNA reads TGTGCCATCAGGAGGGACAGGGAACGAGGAACTGAAGCTTTCTTT. Protein product: CAIRRDRERGTEAFF.

There are many counts of this clonotype. The V gene is TRBV7-2, the J gene TRBJ1-3; D is undetermined. Germline V gene sequence: CDR1 SGHTA, CDR2 FQGNSA. Trimming removed 5 bases from V and 2 bases from J, with 7 bases in between. The CDR3 has 13 residues. CDR3: CASSPLAGNTIYF. The DNA for the CDR3 is TGTGCCAGCAGCCCGTTGGCTGGAAACACCATATATTTT.

This clonotype came up many times. The chain recombines TRBV7-3 with TRBJ2-1, with D possibly matching TRBD2 (6 bases). V was shortened by 0 bases and J by 0 bases, with 6 bases between the two germline ends. This CDR3 is built from 15 residues. The germline V gene has CDR1 SGHTA and CDR2 FQGTGA. CDR3 region: CASSLTGGSYNEQFF. CDR3 DNA: TGTGCCAGCAGCTTAACGGGGGGCTCCTACAATGAGCAGTTCTTC.